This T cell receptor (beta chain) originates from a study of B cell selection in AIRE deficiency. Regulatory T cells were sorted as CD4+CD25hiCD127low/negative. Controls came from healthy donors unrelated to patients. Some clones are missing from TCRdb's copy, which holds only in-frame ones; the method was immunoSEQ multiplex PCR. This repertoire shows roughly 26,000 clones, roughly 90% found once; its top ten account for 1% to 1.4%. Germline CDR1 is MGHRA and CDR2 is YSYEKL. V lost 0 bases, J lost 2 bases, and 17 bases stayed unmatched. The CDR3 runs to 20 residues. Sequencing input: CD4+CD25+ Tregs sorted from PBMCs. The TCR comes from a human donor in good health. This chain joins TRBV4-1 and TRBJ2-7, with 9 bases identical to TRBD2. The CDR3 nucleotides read TGCGCCAGCAGCCAAGAAAGAACCAGCGGGGGGCCCACCAACCCCTACGAGCAGTACTTC. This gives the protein CASSQERTSGGPTNPYEQYF.